This TCR beta chain was recorded in a study of Ad26.COV2.S vaccination and SARS-CoV-2 variants. Study as a whole: This donor came from the COV1001 trial of Ad26.COV2.S. The authors gave Ad26.COV2.S intramuscularly, either once or twice 56 days apart. Broader study findings: Vaccinees and placebo recipients showed similar non-spike TCR breadth. Overall T cell responses may have been underestimated by the analyses of TCR breadth and depth.

Sequenced by immunoSEQ multiplex PCR; TCRdb stores in-frame clones only, minus some. The sample gives 380,000 or so clones, less than 90% of which show up once; around 5.8% is in the top ten. Of note for this clone: The target antigen is unknown.

The ends lost 6 bases at V and 5 bases at J; junction bases unmatched: 6. The CDR3 loop spans 13 amino acids. Germline CDR1 MNHEY, CDR2 SVGAGI. The treatment denotes: around 19 received Ad26.COV2.S at low or high dose, single or two shots; several received placebo; per-sample allocation not given. Sampling happened 63 days after the first vaccine or placebo injection. This TCR was sampled from a person between 18 and 65 years old who received the Ad26.COV2.S COVID-19 vaccine or a placebo. This specimen consisted of peripheral blood, obtained in a trial of Ad26.COV2.S vaccine versus placebo. This chain connects TRBV6-5 to TRBJ2-5, with 7 positions matching TRBD2. The CDR3 nucleotides read TGTGCCAGCAGCCGTGGGAGGGTCGAGACCCAGTACTTC. Translating it yields CASSRGRVETQYF.